The 7 T cell receptor beta chains listed next were all sequenced from one sample in a study of CD8+CD57+ T cells in acquired aplastic anemia. Investigators profiled TCR beta VDJ and CDR3 from genomic DNA template. TCRdb itself ran the reads through MiXCR, one entry per CDR3 protein. The table records approximately 150,000 distinct CDR3 sequences, around 75% of them present only once. Patients chosen for sequencing had CD8+CD57+ cells that had expanded, as shown by flow cytometry. Sequencing input: sorted CD4+, CD8+, or CD8+CD57+ T cells (not recorded which) from PBMCs. The origin of the receptors is a human donor with aplastic anemia.

V and J are TRBV10-1 and TRBJ2-4; D may match TRBD1 or TRBD2 (6 bases each). Germline V gene lookup returns CDR1 WNHNN and CDR2 SYGVQD (reference sequence). Trimming took 8 bases from V and 0 from J, leaving 29 bases between them. This CDR3 has 20 amino acids. CDR3 nucleotide sequence: TGCGCCAGCGAGGAGAGGGGGAGCGCGCGGGGCCTCTTAGCCAAAAACATTCAGTACTTC. This translates into CASEERGSARGLLAKNIQYF.

The chain employs TRBV19 and TRBJ1-1; no clear D. Trimming removed 5 bases at V and 1 base at J, with 11 bases between. Germline CDR1 is LNHDA and CDR2 is SQIVND (reference sequence). This CDR3 has 14 residues. DNA of the CDR3: TGTGCCAGTAGTTTCTTGAGATCGAACACTGAAGCTTTCTTT. Its protein product is CASSFLRSNTEAFF.

Notes on this clonotype: Sequence at one end of the junction differs from germline and may be a read error. The rearrangement uses TRBV9 and TRBJ2-7; 7 nucleotides agree with TRBD2. This CDR3 is 16 amino acids long. The germline V gene has CDR1 SGDLS and CDR2 YYNGEE. The CDR3 DNA is TGTGCCGGCAGCGTAGGAGGCGGGAGTCCTACCTACGAGCAGTACTTC. This gives the protein CAGSVGGGSPTYEQYF. The full variable domain, its missing parts supplied by reference TRBV9 and TRBJ2-7, is DSGVTQTPKHLITATGQRVTLRCSPRSGDLSVYWYQQSLDQGLQFLIQYYNGEERAKGNILERFSAQQFPDLHSELNLSSLELGDSALYFCAGSVGGGSPTYEQYFGPGTRLTVT.

V is TRBV7-8 and J is TRBJ1-3; D is unclear. CDR3 length: 15 residues. Trimming took off 0 bases at V and 0 bases at J, with 6 bases between the two ends. Germline CDR1 and CDR2: SGHVS and FQNEAQ. For the CDR3, the DNA is TGTGCCAGCAGCTTAGCGTCGGGCTCTGGAAACACCATATATTTT. This sequence encodes CASSLASGSGNTIYF.

The V call is TRBV7-8, the J call TRBJ2-5, with unresolved D. Trimming cost V 6 bases and J 4 bases, with 12 bases left between them. The CDR3 extends over 13 amino acids. From germline, CDR1 is SGHVS and CDR2 FQNEAQ. The CDR3 loop is CASRVGFPETQYF. DNA of the CDR3: TGTGCCAGCAGGGTGGGGTTCCCAGAGACCCAGTACTTC. The full variable domain, with the rest looked up from reference TRBV7-8 and TRBJ2-5, is GAGVSQSPRYKVAKRGQDVALRCDPISGHVSLFWYQQALGQGPEFLTYFQNEAQLDKSGLPSDRFFAERPEGSVSTLKIQRTQQEDSAVYLCASRVGFPETQYFGPGTRLLVL.

The chain carries TRBV2 and TRBJ2-7; 7 bases are shared with TRBD2. V trimming: 8 bases; J trimming: 5 bases; junction bases outside the gene matches: 6. Looked up from germline, CDR1 is SNHLY and CDR2 is FYNNEI. The CDR3 spans 12 residues. In DNA form, the CDR3 reads TGTGCCAGCGTCCAGCGGGGAAACGAGCAGTACTTC. Protein: CASVQRGNEQYF.

V is TRBV19 and J is TRBJ2-2; TRBD1 aligns across 8 bases. In germline, CDR1 is LNHDA, CDR2 SQIVND (reference sequence). CDR3 length equals 14 residues. Trimming removed 3 bases from V and 4 bases from J; junction bases left unmatched: 1. The CDR3: CASSIQGATGELFF. The CDR3 coding sequence is TGTGCCAGTAGTATTCAGGGGGCCACCGGGGAGCTGTTTTTT.